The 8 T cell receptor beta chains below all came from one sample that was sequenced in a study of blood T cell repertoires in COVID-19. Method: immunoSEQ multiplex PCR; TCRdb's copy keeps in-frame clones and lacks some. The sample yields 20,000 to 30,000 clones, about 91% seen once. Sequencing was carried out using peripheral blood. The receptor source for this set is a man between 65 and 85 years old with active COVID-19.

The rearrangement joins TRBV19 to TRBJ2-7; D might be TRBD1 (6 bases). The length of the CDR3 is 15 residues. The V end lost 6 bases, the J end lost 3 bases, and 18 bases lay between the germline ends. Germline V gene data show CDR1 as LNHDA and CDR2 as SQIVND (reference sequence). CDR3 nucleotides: TGTGCCAGTAGCCGTCCTGGGACACCCCACTACGAGCAGTACTTC. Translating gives CASSRPGTPHYEQYF.

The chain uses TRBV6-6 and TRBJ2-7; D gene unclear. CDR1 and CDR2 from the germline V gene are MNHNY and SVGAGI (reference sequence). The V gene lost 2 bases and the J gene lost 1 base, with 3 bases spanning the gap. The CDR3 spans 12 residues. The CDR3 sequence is CASSYASYEQYF. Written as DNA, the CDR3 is TGTGCCAGCAGTTACGCGTCCTACGAGCAGTACTTC.

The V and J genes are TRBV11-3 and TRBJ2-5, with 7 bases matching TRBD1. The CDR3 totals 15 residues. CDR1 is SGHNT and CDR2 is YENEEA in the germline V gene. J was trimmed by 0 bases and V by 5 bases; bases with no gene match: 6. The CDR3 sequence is CASSRDSGYQETQYF. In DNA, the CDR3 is TGTGCCAGCAGCCGGGACAGTGGGTACCAAGAGACCCAGTACTTC.

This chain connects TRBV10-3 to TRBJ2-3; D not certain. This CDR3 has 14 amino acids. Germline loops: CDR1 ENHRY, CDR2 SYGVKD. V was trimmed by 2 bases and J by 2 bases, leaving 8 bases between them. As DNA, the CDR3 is TGTGCCATCAGTGAGGAGGATCCCACAGATACGCAGTATTTT. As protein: CAISEEDPTDTQYF.

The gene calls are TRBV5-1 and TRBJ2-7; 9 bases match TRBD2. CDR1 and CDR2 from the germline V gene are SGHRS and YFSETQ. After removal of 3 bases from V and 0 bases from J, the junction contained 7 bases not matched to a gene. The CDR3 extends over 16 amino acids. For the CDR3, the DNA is TGCGCCAGCAGCTACATAGCGGGGGAAGGCTCCTACGAGCAGTACTTC. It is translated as CASSYIAGEGSYEQYF. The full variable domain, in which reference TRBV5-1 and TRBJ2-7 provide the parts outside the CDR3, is KAGVTQTPRYLIKTRGQQVTLSCSPISGHRSVSWYQQTPGQGLQFLFEYFSETQRNKGNFPGRFSGRQFSNSRSEMNVSTLELGDSALYLCASSYIAGEGSYEQYFGPGTRLTVT.

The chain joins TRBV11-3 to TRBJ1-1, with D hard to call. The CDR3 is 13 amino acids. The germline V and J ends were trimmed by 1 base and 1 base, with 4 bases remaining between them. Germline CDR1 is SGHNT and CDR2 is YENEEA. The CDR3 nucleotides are TGTGCCAGCAGCTTAGGGGCGAACACTGAAGCTTTCTTT. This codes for CASSLGANTEAFF.

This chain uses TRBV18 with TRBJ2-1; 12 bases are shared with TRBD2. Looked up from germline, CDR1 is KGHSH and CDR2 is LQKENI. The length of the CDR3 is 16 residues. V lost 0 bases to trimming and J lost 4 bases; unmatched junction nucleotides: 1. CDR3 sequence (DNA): TGTGCCAGCTCACCACCGGGACTAGCGGGTTACAATGAGCAGTTCTTC. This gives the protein CASSPPGLAGYNEQFF.

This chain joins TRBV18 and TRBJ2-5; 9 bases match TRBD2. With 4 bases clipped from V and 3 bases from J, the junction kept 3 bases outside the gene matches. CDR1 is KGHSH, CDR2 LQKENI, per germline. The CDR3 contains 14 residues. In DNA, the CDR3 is TGTGCCAGCTCACTCTTAGCGGGGGAAGAGACCCAGTACTTC. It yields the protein CASSLLAGEETQYF.